The present entry profiles one T cell receptor beta chain with its context. Its cognate antigen has yet to be identified. No clone much larger than this one lies a single base away; base qualities are absent. The data stem from a study of blood T cell repertoires in COVID-19 (dated by TCRdb to 2018 to 2021). Regarding the study in general: The collaborator samples originated in the United States, Italy and Spain and spanned the acute and convalescent phases of COVID-19. The dataset comprised deeply sampled blood TCRbeta repertoires from subjects exposed to, actively infected with, or recovered from COVID-19. HLA class I and class II types, where available, came from metadata supplied by the sample provider rather than from assay-based typing. The repertoires were released in a freely available public database meant as a resource for research on the immune response to SARS-CoV-2. The samples were drawn from the first 160 participants of the ongoing ImmuneRACE study and from 950 to 1,500 subjects provided by 6 global collaborators. A de-identified subject ID, COVID-19 status, age in years and sex were almost always included in the sample metadata. The material from the prospective study consisted of cDNA or gDNA derived from T cells, B-cell-depleted T cells, or PBMCs. Broad study findings and their caveats: The quantity of clinical and demographic metadata differed by source and by participant and was supplied without curation.

A second Seattle source provided samples from volunteer blood donors who had recovered from COVID-19. Whole blood was collected in K2EDTA tubes by collaborating institutions according to the institutions' own protocols. For TCRbeta analysis, collaborator samples were shipped as frozen whole blood, as isolated PBMCs, or as DNA extracted from either sample type. The immunoSEQ Assay, a bias-controlled multiplex PCR, was used to amplify TCRbeta CDR3 regions from genomic DNA. Concerning the study's data processing: The number of nucleated cells in each sample was estimated from the amplification of reference gene primers within the assay. To quantify the absolute abundance of each unique TCRbeta CDR3 rearrangement, sequence reads were collapsed and filtered. For each sample, productive Simpson clonality was calculated as the square root of Simpson's diversity index across productive rearrangements. TCRdb obtained this table from immuneACCESS and retained in-frame rearrangements with V and J assigned. These tables miss some clones; where compared with another copy, unresolved V genes account for less than half of the shortfall, and the remainder is unexplained. That table furnishes V, J and clone size, whereas the DNA furnished D and trimming. Within this sample are about 240,000 clones, with roughly 86% of them counted one time only. The top ten clonotypes cover around 2.8% of the sample.

Sequences were obtained from peripheral blood. This receptor was identified in a woman aged 25 to 45 who had recovered from COVID-19.

Here the CDR3 is given as CASSLAGIGHGYTF. The DNA is as follows: TGCGCCAGCAGCTTGGCCGGGATTGGTCATGGCTACACCTTC. The chain uses TRBV5-1 and TRBJ1-2, with no D gene named confidently. The junction carries 12 bases between V and J, which are trimmed by 0 bases and 6 bases respectively. Including cysteine and phenylalanine, the CDR3 has 14 amino acids. Just the 42-base CDR3 DNA is kept, in frame starting at base 1. The germline V gene supplies CDR1 SGHRS and CDR2 YFSETQ.